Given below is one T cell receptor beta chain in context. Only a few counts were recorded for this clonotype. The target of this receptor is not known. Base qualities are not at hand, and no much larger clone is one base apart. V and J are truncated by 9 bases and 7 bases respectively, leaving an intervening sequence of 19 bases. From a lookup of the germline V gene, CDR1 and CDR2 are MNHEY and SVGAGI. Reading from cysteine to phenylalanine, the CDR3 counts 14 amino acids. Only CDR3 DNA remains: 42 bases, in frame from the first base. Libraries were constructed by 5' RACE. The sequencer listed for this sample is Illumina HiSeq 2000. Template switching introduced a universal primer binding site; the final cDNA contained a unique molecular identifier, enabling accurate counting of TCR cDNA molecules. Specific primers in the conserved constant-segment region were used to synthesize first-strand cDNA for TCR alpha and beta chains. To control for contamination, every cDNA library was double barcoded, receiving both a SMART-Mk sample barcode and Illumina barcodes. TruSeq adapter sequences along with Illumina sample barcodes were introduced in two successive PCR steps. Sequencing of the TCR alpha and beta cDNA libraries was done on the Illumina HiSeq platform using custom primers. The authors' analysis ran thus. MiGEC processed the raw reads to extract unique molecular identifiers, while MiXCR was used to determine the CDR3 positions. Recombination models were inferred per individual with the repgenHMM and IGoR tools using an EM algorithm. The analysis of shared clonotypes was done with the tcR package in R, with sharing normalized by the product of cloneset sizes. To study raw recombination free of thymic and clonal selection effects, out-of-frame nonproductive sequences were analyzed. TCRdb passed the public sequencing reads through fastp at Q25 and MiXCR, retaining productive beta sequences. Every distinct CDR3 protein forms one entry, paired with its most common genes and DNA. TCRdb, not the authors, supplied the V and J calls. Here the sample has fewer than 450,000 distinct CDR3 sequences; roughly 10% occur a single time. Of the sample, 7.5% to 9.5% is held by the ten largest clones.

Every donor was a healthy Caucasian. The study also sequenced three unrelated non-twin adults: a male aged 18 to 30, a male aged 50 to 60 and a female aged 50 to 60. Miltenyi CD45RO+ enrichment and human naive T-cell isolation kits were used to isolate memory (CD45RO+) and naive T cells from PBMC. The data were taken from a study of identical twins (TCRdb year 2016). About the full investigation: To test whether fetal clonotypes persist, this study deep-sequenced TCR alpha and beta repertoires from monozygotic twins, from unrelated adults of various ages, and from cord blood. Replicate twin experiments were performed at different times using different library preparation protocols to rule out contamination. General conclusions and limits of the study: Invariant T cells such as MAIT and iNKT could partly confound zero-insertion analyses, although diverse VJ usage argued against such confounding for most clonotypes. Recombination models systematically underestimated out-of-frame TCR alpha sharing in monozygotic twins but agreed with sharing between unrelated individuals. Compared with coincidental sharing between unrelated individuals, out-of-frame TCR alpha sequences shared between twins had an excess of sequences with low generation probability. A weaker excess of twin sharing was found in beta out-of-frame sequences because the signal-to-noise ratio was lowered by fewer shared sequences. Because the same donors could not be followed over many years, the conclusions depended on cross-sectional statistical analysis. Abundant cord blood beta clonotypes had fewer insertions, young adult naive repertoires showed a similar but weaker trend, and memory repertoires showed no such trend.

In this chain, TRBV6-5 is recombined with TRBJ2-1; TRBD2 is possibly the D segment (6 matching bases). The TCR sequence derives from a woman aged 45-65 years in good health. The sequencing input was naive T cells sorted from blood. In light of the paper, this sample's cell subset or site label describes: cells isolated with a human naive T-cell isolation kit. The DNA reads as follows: TGTGCCAGTCAGCGGGCGACACTATCAAATGAGCAGTTCTTC. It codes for CASQRATLSNEQFF.